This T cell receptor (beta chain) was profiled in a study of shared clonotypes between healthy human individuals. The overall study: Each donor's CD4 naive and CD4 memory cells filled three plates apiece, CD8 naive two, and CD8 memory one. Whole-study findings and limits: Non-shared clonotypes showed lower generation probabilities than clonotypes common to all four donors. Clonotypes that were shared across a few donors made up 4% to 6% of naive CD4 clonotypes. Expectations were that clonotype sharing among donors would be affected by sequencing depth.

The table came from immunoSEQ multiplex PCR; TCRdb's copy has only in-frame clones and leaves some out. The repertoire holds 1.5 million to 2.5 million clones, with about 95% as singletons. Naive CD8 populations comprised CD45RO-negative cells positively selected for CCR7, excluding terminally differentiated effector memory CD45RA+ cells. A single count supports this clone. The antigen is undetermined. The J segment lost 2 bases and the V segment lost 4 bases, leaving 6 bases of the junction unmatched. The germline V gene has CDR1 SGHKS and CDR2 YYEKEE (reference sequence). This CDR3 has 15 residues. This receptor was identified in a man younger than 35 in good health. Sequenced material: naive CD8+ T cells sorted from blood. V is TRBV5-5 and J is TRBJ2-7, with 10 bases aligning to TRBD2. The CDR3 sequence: CASSPSGSLAYEQYF. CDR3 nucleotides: TGTGCCAGCAGCCCTAGCGGGAGCCTTGCCTACGAGCAGTACTTC.